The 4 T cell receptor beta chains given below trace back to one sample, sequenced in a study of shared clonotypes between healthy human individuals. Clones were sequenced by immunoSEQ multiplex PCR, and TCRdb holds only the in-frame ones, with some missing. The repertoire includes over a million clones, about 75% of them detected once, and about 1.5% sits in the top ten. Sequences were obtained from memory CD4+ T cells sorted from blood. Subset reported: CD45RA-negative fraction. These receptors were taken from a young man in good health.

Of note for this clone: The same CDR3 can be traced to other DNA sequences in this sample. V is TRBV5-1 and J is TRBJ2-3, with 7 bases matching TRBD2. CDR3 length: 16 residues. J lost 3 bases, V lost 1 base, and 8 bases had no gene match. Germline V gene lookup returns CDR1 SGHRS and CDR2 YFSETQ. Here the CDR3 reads CASSLQQGAGTDTQYF. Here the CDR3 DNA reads TGCGCCAGCAGCTTGCAGCAGGGAGCGGGGACAGATACGCAGTATTTT.

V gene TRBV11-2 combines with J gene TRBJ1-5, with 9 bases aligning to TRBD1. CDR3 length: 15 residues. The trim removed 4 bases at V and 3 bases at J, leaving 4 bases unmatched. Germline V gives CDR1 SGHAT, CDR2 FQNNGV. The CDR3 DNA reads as TGTGCCAGCAGCTCCACAGGGGGCTCCAATCAGCCCCAGCATTTT. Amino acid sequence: CASSSTGGSNQPQHF.

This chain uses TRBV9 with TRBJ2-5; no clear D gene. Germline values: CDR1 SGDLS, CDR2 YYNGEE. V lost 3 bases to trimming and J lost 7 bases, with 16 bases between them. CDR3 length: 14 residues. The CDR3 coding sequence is TGTGCCAGCAGCGCCGGACCCACCTTCGGGACCCAGTACTTC. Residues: CASSAGPTFGTQYF.

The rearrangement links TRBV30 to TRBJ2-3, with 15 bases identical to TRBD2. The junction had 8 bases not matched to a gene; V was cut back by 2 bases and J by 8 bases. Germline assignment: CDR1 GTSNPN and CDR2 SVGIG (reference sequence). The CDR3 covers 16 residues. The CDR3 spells CAWSRATGLAGGTQYF. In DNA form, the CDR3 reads TGTGCCTGGAGTCGGGCGACGGGACTAGCGGGGGGTACGCAGTATTTT.